This TCR beta chain was sequenced in a study of post-analysis software for immune sequencing data. Prepared TCR beta cDNA libraries contained unique molecular identifiers. One entry per CDR3 protein results from TCRdb running MiXCR on the PCR reads. This table holds hundreds of thousands of distinct CDR3 sequences, approximately 53% found once. For this clonotype: Its specificity is unknown.

The ends were cut back, 4 bases at V and 2 bases at J, with 13 bases in the middle. The CDR3 extends over 15 amino acids. In germline, CDR1 is SGHTA, CDR2 FQGNSA. Study findings and constraints: Patients had higher frequencies than controls of about 5 TRBV segments, including TRBV5-6, TRBV5-1 and TRBV20-1. Samples made in the same batch grouped tightly together by F measure. Controls had significantly higher normalized Chao1 diversity than multiple sclerosis patients.

The sequence came from a girl aged 10-17 years with multiple sclerosis. This rearrangement joins TRBV7-2 to TRBJ2-3, with D maybe TRBD2 (6 bases). The sequencing input was blood. The CDR3 is CASSSEGRHTDTQYF. The CDR3 DNA follows: TGTGCCAGCAGCTCGGAGGGGAGGCACACAGATACGCAGTATTTT. Based on the CDR3 plus reference TRBV7-2 and TRBJ2-3, the full variable domain is GAGVSQSPSNKVTEKGKDVELRCDPISGHTALYWYRQSLGQGLEFLIYFQGNSAPDKSGLPSDRFSAERTGGSVSTLTIQRTQQEDSAVYLCASSSEGRHTDTQYFGPGTRLTVL.